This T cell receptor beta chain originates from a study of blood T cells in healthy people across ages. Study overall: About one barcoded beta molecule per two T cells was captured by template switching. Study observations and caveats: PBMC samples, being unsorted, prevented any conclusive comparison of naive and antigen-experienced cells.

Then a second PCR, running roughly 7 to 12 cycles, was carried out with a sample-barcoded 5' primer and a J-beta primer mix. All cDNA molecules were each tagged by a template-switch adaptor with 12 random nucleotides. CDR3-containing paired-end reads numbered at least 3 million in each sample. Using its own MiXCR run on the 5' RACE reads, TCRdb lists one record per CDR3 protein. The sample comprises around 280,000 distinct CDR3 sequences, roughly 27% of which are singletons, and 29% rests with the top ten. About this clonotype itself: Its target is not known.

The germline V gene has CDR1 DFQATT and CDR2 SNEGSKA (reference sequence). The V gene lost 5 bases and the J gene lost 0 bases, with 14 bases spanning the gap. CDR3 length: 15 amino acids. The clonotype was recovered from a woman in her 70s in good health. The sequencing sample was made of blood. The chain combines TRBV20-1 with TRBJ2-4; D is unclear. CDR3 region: CSAAKDFLAKNIQYF. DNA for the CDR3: TGCAGTGCTGCAAAGGATTTTCTAGCCAAAAACATTCAGTACTTC.